The next 3 T cell receptor beta chains were all read from a single sample in a study of blood T cell dynamics during melanoma immunotherapy. The protocol was immunoSEQ multiplex PCR, while the TCRdb copy is restricted to in-frame clones and leaves out a portion. The table includes some 15,000 clones, around 84% detected once. Time point defined: pre-treatment baseline. Sample: blood, taken from a patient treated with checkpoint blockade. These receptors all stem from a human donor with melanoma.

The chain employs TRBV7-9 and TRBJ1-2; D gene uncertain. This CDR3 is built from 13 residues. The V gene's germline CDR1 is SEHNR and CDR2 FQNEAQ (reference sequence). V gave up 5 bases and J gave up 6 bases, with 13 bases separating them. This CDR3 reads CASSAPGGHGYTF. The DNA for the CDR3 is TGTGCCAGCAGCGCGCCGGGAGGTCATGGCTACACCTTC.

V gene TRBV19 combines with J gene TRBJ2-3; no clear D gene. The germline V and J ends were trimmed by 3 bases and 8 bases, with 12 bases remaining between them. CDR3 length: 13 amino acids. The germline CDR1 and CDR2 sequences are LNHDA and SQIVND (reference sequence). DNA for the CDR3: TGTGCCAGTAGTATTCCCTCAACTTCTACGCAGTATTTT. Encoded protein: CASSIPSTSTQYF.

This chain joins TRBV10-3 and TRBJ1-1, with 10 nucleotides matching TRBD1. The CDR3 length is 16 residues. Germline CDR1 ENHRY, CDR2 SYGVKD. The V and J ends lost 4 bases and 4 bases, in that order; junction bases with no gene match: 9. The CDR3: CAISGRQGASVTEAFF. In DNA, the CDR3 is TGTGCCATCAGTGGACGACAGGGGGCTTCGGTCACTGAAGCTTTCTTT.